These 15 T cell receptor beta chains originate from one sample sequenced in a study of TIL therapy for anti-PD-1-resistant metastatic lung cancer. The time point is: pre-treatment sample, taken before nivolumab and TIL therapy. The immunoSEQ assay was v3. The repertoire was sequenced with immunoSEQ multiplex PCR; TCRdb's copy has only in-frame clones and lacks some. The data show 50,000 to 70,000 clones, with around four fifths seen just once and roughly 3% held by the top ten. Specimen: blood, collected at baseline. The receptors originated from a person aged 25 to 80 with non-small cell lung cancer.

The gene calls are TRBV30 and TRBJ1-1; D unresolved. CDR1 and CDR2 from the germline V gene are GTSNPN and SVGIG (reference sequence). The CDR3 extends over 15 amino acids. Trimming removed 0 bases from V and 1 base from J, with 12 bases in between. CDR3 in DNA: TGTGCCTGGAGTGTACGAGGGAGGTGGAACACTGAAGCTTTCTTT. This sequence encodes CAWSVRGRWNTEAFF.

This rearrangement joins TRBV19 to TRBJ2-7; a weak D match, TRBD1 (6 bases). Germline loops: CDR1 LNHDA, CDR2 SQIVND (reference sequence). The CDR3 loop spans 13 amino acids. V lost 5 bases to trimming and J lost 4 bases, with 12 bases between them. DNA of the CDR3: TGTGCCAGTAGTGGGGACAAAAGATACGAGCAGTACTTC. This gives the protein CASSGDKRYEQYF.

The CDR3 DNA is TGTGCCAGCTCACCCGGGGACGGGCCAGGCGAGCAGTACTTC. This sequence encodes CASSPGDGPGEQYF. The V gene is TRBV18, the J gene TRBJ2-7, with D perhaps being TRBD1 or TRBD2 (5 bases each). Germline values: CDR1 KGHSH, CDR2 LQKENI. There are 14 residues in the CDR3. V was cut by 3 bases and J by 6 bases, with 15 bases left in between.

The chain recombines TRBV18 with TRBJ1-3, with TRBD1 identical over 7 bases. Trimming took 1 base from V and 0 from J; bases not matched to a gene: 6. CDR3 length: 17 residues. Germline CDR1 and CDR2: KGHSH and LQKENI. CDR3 loop: CASSPRAGDSSGNTIYF. The CDR3 DNA reads as TGTGCCAGCTCACCACGAGCGGGGGACAGCTCTGGAAACACCATATATTTT.

The CDR3 nucleotides read TGTGCCAGCAGTTTATCGACTAGCGGGAGAGATACGCAGTATTTT. This codes for CASSLSTSGRDTQYF. This rearrangement joins TRBV27 to TRBJ2-3; the match to TRBD2 covers 12 bases. The CDR3 extends over 15 amino acids. V trimming: 0 bases; J trimming: 5 bases; junction bases outside the gene matches: 0. Germline V lookup: CDR1 MNHEY, CDR2 SMNVEV (reference sequence).

The chain combines TRBV29-1 with TRBJ2-7; the match to TRBD2 covers 9 bases. The trim removed 7 bases at V and 4 bases at J, leaving 8 bases unmatched. The CDR3 contains 13 residues. CDR1 and CDR2 (germline): SQVTM, ANQGSEA. The CDR3 nucleotides read TGCAGCGCAGGGACTAGCTGGTCTTACGAGCAGTACTTC. Translated, it gives CSAGTSWSYEQYF.

CDR3 sequence: CASNIDGLSNQPQHF. Here the CDR3 DNA reads TGTGCCAGCAACATAGACGGGCTCAGCAATCAGCCCCAGCATTTT. V gene TRBV6-6 combines with J gene TRBJ1-5; D is ambiguous. Germline V CDR1 and CDR2: MNHNY, SVGAGI (reference sequence). The V and J ends lost 7 bases and 1 base respectively, with 14 bases between them. CDR3 length: 15 residues.

V is TRBV30 and J is TRBJ1-5, with a weak D call TRBD1 (5 bases). This CDR3 spans 15 amino acids. Trimming pared 1 base from V and 3 bases from J, leaving 13 bases between. The germline V gene has CDR1 GTSNPN and CDR2 SVGIG (reference sequence). CDR3 sequence reads: CAWSGSPGTNQPQHF. The CDR3 bases are TGTGCCTGGAGTGGGTCCCCAGGGACCAATCAGCCCCAGCATTTT.

The rearrangement uses TRBV4-1 and TRBJ2-1; the D gene is possibly TRBD2 (6 bases). Germline CDR1 reads MGHRA; CDR2 reads YSYEKL. The CDR3 is made up of 16 amino acids. V was cut by 4 bases and J by 7 bases, with 20 bases left in between. The CDR3 DNA reads as TGCGCCAGCAGCCCTTATTGGGGAGGAGGTAAGAATGAGCAGTTCTTC. Its protein is CASSPYWGGGKNEQFF.

The sample holds a few counts of this clone. J is TRBJ1-3 and V is TRBV6-5, with D unclear. V was clipped by 0 bases and J by 0 bases, with 6 bases between them. The CDR3 consists of 15 residues. CDR1 and CDR2 (germline): MNHEY, SVGAGI. The DNA for the CDR3 is TGTGCCAGCAGTTACTCGCAGTCCTCTGGAAACACCATATATTTT. It yields the protein CASSYSQSSGNTIYF.

This chain joins TRBV12-3 or TRBV12-4 and TRBJ2-4; D gene uncertain. V lost 7 bases and J 6 bases, leaving 4 bases between the germline ends. CDR3 length: 10 residues. CDR3 amino acids: CASTRNIQYF. In nucleotides, the CDR3 is TGTGCCAGCACGCGAAACATTCAGTACTTC.

This chain links TRBV19 with TRBJ2-7; D perhaps matches TRBD1 (6 bases). Trimming took 4 bases from V and 2 from J, leaving 12 bases between them. Germline V gives CDR1 LNHDA, CDR2 SQIVND (reference sequence). The CDR3 runs 14 residues. Written as DNA, the CDR3 is TGTGCCAGTAGTACGCAGACAGGTCCCTACGAGCAGTACTTC. Translating gives CASSTQTGPYEQYF.

This CDR3 reads CASSDADQETQYF. The CDR3 DNA is TGTGCCAGCAGTGATGCCGATCAAGAGACCCAGTACTTC. The chain joins TRBV2 to TRBJ2-5, with no clear D. V was cut by 3 bases and J by 2 bases, with 7 bases left in between. The CDR3 has 13 residues. Germline CDR1 reads SNHLY; CDR2 reads FYNNEI.

This clone is termed medium-sized. The chain has TRBV7-3 and TRBJ2-2; no definite D call. Trimming shortened V by 2 bases and J by 3 bases, and 10 bases separated the two germline ends. The CDR3 length is 15 residues. From germline, CDR1 is SGHTA and CDR2 FQGTGA. The CDR3 coding sequence is TGTGCCAGCAGCTTAGTGGCAGGCTACACCGGGGAGCTGTTTTTT. Its translation: CASSLVAGYTGELFF.

The chain combines TRBV4-3 with TRBJ2-1; D is perhaps TRBD2 (6 bases). This CDR3 has 13 residues. Trimming stripped 3 bases from V and 6 bases from J, with 9 bases between. CDR1 is LGHNA, CDR2 YSLEER, per germline. This CDR3 reads CASSHGTSNEQFF. In DNA, the CDR3 is TGCGCCAGCAGCCACGGGACTTCCAATGAGCAGTTCTTC.